This TCR beta chain was captured in a study of OX40 agonist ivuxolimab in advanced cancers. Looking at the study overall: While on treatment, patients had intravenous ivuxolimab at 0.01 to 10 mg/kg every 2 weeks. The dose-escalation cohort was approximately 81% male, with a mean age of 60 years, ranging about 20 to 85. Study results and caveats: At doses 0.1 to 3.0 mg/kg, CD4+ and CD8+ clones expanded.

The trim removed 0 bases at V and 1 base at J, leaving 5 bases unmatched. The germline CDR1 and CDR2 sequences are SGHKS and YYEKEE (reference sequence). The CDR3 consists of 16 residues. A note on this clone: Its antigen is not identified.

The repertoire was sequenced with immunoSEQ multiplex PCR; TCRdb's copy has only in-frame clones and lacks some. The table includes around 74,000 clones, more than 80% detected once. V is TRBV5-5 and J is TRBJ2-7, with 9 bases matching TRBD1. The sequence derives from an adult with an advanced solid tumor such as melanoma, head and neck, liver or kidney cancer. This sample comprised CD4+ or CD8+ T cells sorted from blood, obtained in a trial of the OX40 agonist ivuxolimab. DNA of the CDR3: TGTGCCAGCAGCTTGGCCGGGGGGACAGGGTCCTACGAGCAGTACTTC. It yields the protein CASSLAGGTGSYEQYF.